This T cell receptor (beta chain) stems from a study of response to subunit inactivated influenza vaccine. TCRdb re-called the RT-PCR reads through MiXCR, storing one row per CDR3 protein. The sample contains 500,000 to 600,000 distinct CDR3 sequences, more than 15% of which appear only once. The sample holds a few counts of this clonotype. Per germline, CDR1 MDHEN and CDR2 SYDVKM. The ends lost 7 bases at V and 7 bases at J; junction bases unmatched: 15. This CDR3 region has 15 residues. This clonotype was obtained from a man aged 45 to 70 who received an inactivated influenza vaccine. The chain carries TRBV28 and TRBJ2-7, with 8 bases aligning to TRBD1. The sequencing used CD4+ T cells sorted from PBMCs, collected less than 30 months after vaccination. Here the CDR3 DNA reads TGTGCCAGCATTAAAACTCCGGGACAGGCTGGGGAGCAGTACTTC. It translates to CASIKTPGQAGEQYF.